Listed here are 27 T cell receptor beta chains from one sample, sequenced in a study of PD-1 blockade in classical Hodgkin lymphoma. Relapse was seen in all patients after autologous stem cell transplantation, and brentuximab vedotin exposure was variable. Only in-frame clones appear in the TCRdb table, and some are missing; sequencing was by immunoSEQ multiplex PCR. The repertoire holds about 72,000 clones, with about 92% as singletons. Sequenced material: peripheral blood mononuclear cells (PBMCs), taken at baseline. These receptors all come from a human donor with classical Hodgkin lymphoma.

This sequence joins TRBV2 and TRBJ1-2; D remains unclear. The CDR3 has 13 residues. Per the germline V gene, CDR1 is SNHLY and CDR2 is FYNNEI. Between the trimmed V and J ends, which lost 7 bases and 0 bases, there was a span of 9 bases. The CDR3 DNA reads as TGTGCCAGCAACGGCAGCCCTAACTATGGCTACACCTTC. Amino acid sequence: CASNGSPNYGYTF.

The rearrangement joins TRBV2 to TRBJ1-5, with D maybe TRBD1 (5 bases). V dropped 7 bases and J dropped 2 bases, with 18 bases sitting between them. Germline V gene data show CDR1 as SNHLY and CDR2 as FYNNEI. The CDR3 sequence is 16 residues long. CDR3 residues: CASTGTAYGGNQPQHF. The CDR3, as DNA: TGTGCCAGCACCGGGACGGCATATGGTGGCAATCAGCCCCAGCATTTT.

The chain recombines TRBV6-5 with TRBJ2-7; D is uncertain. The CDR3 is 13 residues long. Germline assignment: CDR1 MNHEY and CDR2 SVGAGI. Trimming stripped 5 bases from V and 2 bases from J, with 10 bases between. CDR3 amino acids: CASSAGQPYEQYF. CDR3 nucleotides: TGTGCCAGCAGTGCCGGGCAACCCTACGAGCAGTACTTC.

This clone is large by share. This chain links TRBV6-6 with TRBJ2-7; tentative D call: TRBD2 (5 bases). V was shortened by 3 bases and J by 7 bases, with 19 bases between the two germline ends. This CDR3 region has 15 residues. Germline CDR1 MNHNY, CDR2 SVGAGI (reference sequence). In DNA, the CDR3 is TGTGCCAGCAGTTATAGGGCCCCAGACTATTATGAGCAGTACTTC. Translated: CASSYRAPDYYEQYF.

The chain couples TRBV27 to TRBJ1-2; 7 bases agree with TRBD1. The ends lost 6 bases at V and 4 bases at J; junction bases unmatched: 5. Germline values: CDR1 MNHEY, CDR2 SMNVEV (reference sequence). The CDR3 length is 13 residues. The CDR3 DNA sequence: TGTGCCAGCAGCGGGTCAGGGGGCTATGGCTACACCTTC. Translated, it gives CASSGSGGYGYTF.

V is TRBV6-6 and J is TRBJ2-5, with D possibly being TRBD1 (6 bases). Germline CDR1 MNHNY, CDR2 SVGAGI (reference sequence). Deletions cut 4 bases from V and 1 base from J, with 10 bases between. The CDR3 is 14 amino acids. CDR3 sequence reads: CASSLGGPQETQYF. The CDR3 DNA sequence: TGTGCCAGCAGTTTAGGGGGTCCCCAAGAGACCCAGTACTTC.

The chain has TRBV7-6 and TRBJ2-1, with 8 positions matching TRBD2. J was trimmed by 9 bases and V by 0 bases; bases with no gene match: 13. Germline CDR1 is SGHVS and CDR2 is FNYEAQ. The CDR3 is made up of 17 amino acids. The CDR3 protein is CASSLAPIGLASGEQFF. CDR3 coding DNA: TGTGCCAGCAGCTTAGCCCCTATCGGACTAGCTTCTGGTGAGCAGTTCTTC.

The V and J genes are TRBV11-2 and TRBJ2-6; D is unclear. The germline V and J ends were trimmed by 0 bases and 3 bases, with 9 bases remaining between them. This CDR3 region has 16 residues. Germline V gene lookup returns CDR1 SGHAT and CDR2 FQNNGV. CDR3 nucleotide sequence: TGTGCCAGCAGCTTAGATCGTCCTGATGGGGCCAACGTCCTGACTTTC. It codes for CASSLDRPDGANVLTF.

The chain carries TRBV30 and TRBJ2-5; a possible D gene is TRBD1 (6 bases). Germline V gene data show CDR1 as GTSNPN and CDR2 as SVGIG (reference sequence). V was clipped by 3 bases and J by 5 bases, with 19 bases between them. The CDR3 contains 15 residues. CDR3 sequence: CAWSLTGSTGETQYF. In DNA form, the CDR3 reads TGTGCCTGGAGCTTGACAGGATCGACTGGGGAGACCCAGTACTTC.

This chain uses TRBV5-4 with TRBJ1-5, with 11 bases that match TRBD1. Unmatched junction bases numbered 7, after V lost 2 bases and J lost 0 bases. Germline CDR1 SGHNT, CDR2 YYREEE (reference sequence). CDR3 length equals 18 residues. The DNA of the CDR3 is TGTGCCAGCAGCTTACTGGACAGGGGGCCCTATAGCAATCAGCCCCAGCATTTT. Protein sequence: CASSLLDRGPYSNQPQHF. Full variable domain (remainder filled in from reference TRBV5-4 and TRBJ1-5): ETGVTQSPTHLIKTRGQQVTLRCSSQSGHNTVSWYQQALGQGPQFIFQYYREEENGRGNFPPRFSGLQFPNYSSELNVNALELDDSALYLCASSLLDRGPYSNQPQHFGDGTRLSIL.

CDR3 sequence (DNA): TGCGCCAGCAGCCAAGCGCACCTAGCGGTAACCTACGAGCAGTACTTC. It codes for CASSQAHLAVTYEQYF. The genes are TRBV4-1 and TRBJ2-7; 7 bases fit TRBD2. The V segment lost 1 base and the J segment 2 bases; nucleotides outside the gene matches: 8. Germline V gives CDR1 MGHRA, CDR2 YSYEKL. The CDR3 covers 16 residues.

V and J are TRBV27 and TRBJ2-7; 10 bases agree with TRBD1. This CDR3 is 15 amino acids long. The V gene's germline CDR1 is MNHEY and CDR2 SMNVEV (reference sequence). The V gene end was trimmed by 6 bases and the J gene end by 8 bases; junction bases not matched to a gene: 13. In nucleotides, the CDR3 is TGTGCCAGCAGGCTAACCGGGACAGGGGAATCGAAGCAGTACTTC. Residues: CASRLTGTGESKQYF.

The CDR3 nucleotides are TGTGCCAGCAGCTTAATAGGTGCCAGCGGGCCTGGCTCTGGGGCCAACGTCCTGACTTTC. Protein sequence: CASSLIGASGPGSGANVLTF. The chain has TRBV7-3 and TRBJ2-6; the D gene is possibly TRBD2 (6 bases). Trimming stripped 1 base from V and 0 bases from J, with 19 bases between. Germline V gene sequence: CDR1 SGHTA, CDR2 FQGTGA. This CDR3 spans 20 amino acids. Looking up the rest from reference TRBV7-3 and TRBJ2-6 gives the full variable domain: GAGVSQTPSNKVTEKGKYVELRCDPISGHTALYWYRQSLGQGPEFLIYFQGTGAADDSGLPNDRFFAVRPEGSVSTLKIQRTERGDSAVYLCASSLIGASGPGSGANVLTFGAGSRLTVL.

The CDR3 loop reads CASGLVLGSSSGANVLTF. DNA of the CDR3: TGTGCTAGTGGTTTGGTACTAGGTAGTAGCTCTGGGGCCAACGTCCTGACTTTC. This rearrangement joins TRBV12-5 to TRBJ2-6; a weak D match, TRBD2 (5 bases). This CDR3 has 18 amino acids. Germline V gene sequence: CDR1 LGHNT, CDR2 FRNRAP. Trimming removed 0 bases from V and 0 bases from J, with 12 bases in between.

This chain uses TRBV7-9 with TRBJ1-4; maybe TRBD1 (6 bases). The V end was cut by 0 bases, the J end by 5 bases, with 10 bases between. The CDR3 is made up of 15 amino acids. Germline V gives CDR1 SEHNR, CDR2 FQNEAQ (reference sequence). The CDR3 protein is CASSLATGLNEKLFF. CDR3 DNA sequence: TGTGCCAGCAGCTTAGCGACAGGATTAAATGAAAAACTGTTTTTT.

CDR3 in DNA: TGTGCCTGGAACTTTGGCGGGGGACAGGAGCAGAATCTTGGGGGCTACACCTTC. This gives the protein CAWNFGGGQEQNLGGYTF. The rearrangement uses TRBV30 and TRBJ1-2; 8 nucleotides line up with TRBD1. The CDR3 runs 18 residues. Germline CDR1 is GTSNPN and CDR2 is SVGIG (reference sequence). The V and J ends lost 4 bases and 8 bases, in that order; junction bases with no gene match: 24.

This chain links TRBV5-6 with TRBJ1-1; D gene unclear. Germline CDR1 and CDR2: SGHDT and YYEEEE. The V and J ends lost 4 bases and 4 bases respectively, with 14 bases between them. CDR3 size: 14 residues. CDR3 amino acids: CASSRTGRSTEAFF. In DNA form, the CDR3 reads TGTGCCAGCAGCCGCACTGGCCGAAGCACTGAAGCTTTCTTT.

V and J are TRBV6-5 and TRBJ2-1; 9 nucleotides match TRBD1. J lost 2 bases, V lost 6 bases, and 2 bases had no gene match. The CDR3 spans 14 residues. CDR1 and CDR2 from the germline V gene are MNHEY and SVGAGI. CDR3 in DNA: TGTGCCAGCAGGGGACAGGGACCCTACAATGAGCAGTTCTTC. It is translated as CASRGQGPYNEQFF.

The rearrangement joins TRBV27 to TRBJ1-2; TRBD1 might be the D (6 bases). The length of the CDR3 is 11 residues. Germline assignment: CDR1 MNHEY and CDR2 SMNVEV (reference sequence). Between the trimmed V and J ends, which lost 11 bases and 3 bases, there was a span of 10 bases. CDR3 protein: CAVRQDYGYTF. The CDR3, as DNA: TGTGCCGTCCGACAGGACTATGGCTACACCTTC.

This chain connects TRBV5-1 to TRBJ1-1; D is unresolved. The CDR3 sequence is 11 residues long. CDR1 is SGHRS and CDR2 is YFSETQ in the germline V gene. Trimming took off 1 base at V and 8 bases at J, with 6 bases between the two ends. CDR3 sequence (DNA): TGCGCCAGCAGCTTGAGGTCCGAAGCTTTCTTT. This gives the protein CASSLRSEAFF.

This chain connects TRBV6-6 to TRBJ1-4; unclear D gene. The V and J ends lost 3 bases and 12 bases respectively, with 14 bases between them. CDR3 length: 13 amino acids. Germline V lookup: CDR1 MNHNY, CDR2 SVGAGI (reference sequence). The CDR3: CASSYSPGKELFF. The CDR3 DNA reads as TGTGCCAGCAGTTATAGTCCGGGGAAAGAACTGTTTTTT.

On this clone itself: This CDR3 is also generated by other DNA sequences in the sample. The chain couples TRBV7-9 to TRBJ2-7; 7 bases fit TRBD1. CDR1 and CDR2 (germline): SEHNR, FQNEAQ (reference sequence). This CDR3 has 14 residues. With 1 base clipped from V and 2 bases from J, the junction kept 2 bases outside the gene matches. This CDR3 is CASSLGQGAYEQYF. The CDR3 bases are TGTGCCAGCAGCTTAGGTCAGGGGGCCTACGAGCAGTACTTC. The complete variable domain, with remaining parts taken from reference TRBV7-9 and TRBJ2-7, reads DTGVSQNPRHKITKRGQNVTFRCDPISEHNRLYWYRQTLGQGPEFLTYFQNEAQLEKSRLLSDRFSAERPKGSFSTLEIQRTEQGDSAMYLCASSLGQGAYEQYFGPGTRLTVT.

This chain links TRBV7-8 with TRBJ2-2; the D gene is possibly TRBD2 (6 bases). Germline V gives CDR1 SGHVS, CDR2 FQNEAQ. V was pared by 5 bases and J by 6 bases, with 19 bases between. The CDR3 is 16 residues long. DNA for the CDR3: TGTGCCAGCAGCCCCCGGCTAGCGCTGGCGTCCGGGGAGCTGTTTTTT. Protein: CASSPRLALASGELFF. The whole variable domain, filled in from reference TRBV7-8 and TRBJ2-2, reads GAGVSQSPRYKVAKRGQDVALRCDPISGHVSLFWYQQALGQGPEFLTYFQNEAQLDKSGLPSDRFFAERPEGSVSTLKIQRTQQEDSAVYLCASSPRLALASGELFFGEGSRLTVL.

The V gene is TRBV5-5, the J gene TRBJ2-1; D ambiguous. CDR3 length: 15 amino acids. The V gene's germline CDR1 is SGHKS and CDR2 YYEKEE (reference sequence). Trimming removed 0 bases from V and 2 bases from J, with 9 bases in between. CDR3 region: CASSLEPGPYNEQFF. DNA for the CDR3: TGTGCCAGCAGCTTGGAACCCGGCCCCTACAATGAGCAGTTCTTC.

This clone was picked up one time. The rearrangement joins TRBV11-2 to TRBJ2-7; D may match TRBD1 or TRBD2 (5 bases each). This CDR3 is 14 amino acids long. Germline assignment: CDR1 SGHAT and CDR2 FQNNGV. Trimming pared 5 bases from V and 3 bases from J, leaving 14 bases between. The CDR3 sequence is CASSEGPTVYEQYF. In nucleotides, the CDR3 is TGTGCCAGCAGCGAGGGACCGACCGTCTACGAGCAGTACTTC.

This chain connects TRBV30 to TRBJ2-2; D perhaps matches TRBD1 (6 bases). V lost 3 bases, J lost 9 bases, and 17 bases lay in between. The CDR3 runs 14 residues. In germline, CDR1 is GTSNPN, CDR2 SVGIG (reference sequence). The CDR3 DNA reads as TGTGCCTGGAGCCCCGGCCAGGGGCGATGGGAGCTGTTTTTT. It encodes CAWSPGQGRWELFF.

CDR3 sequence reads: CASRPGTGERYGYTF. The CDR3 DNA is TGTGCCAGCAGACCCGGGACAGGGGAGCGCTATGGCTACACCTTC. The chain employs TRBV6-6 and TRBJ1-2, with 10 nucleotides matching TRBD1. This CDR3 spans 15 amino acids. Germline CDR1 and CDR2: MNHNY and SVGAGI (reference sequence). Trimming at V came to 6 bases and at J to 4 bases, leaving 8 bases not matched to a gene.